Listed here is a single TCR beta chain. The data were obtained in a study of blood T cell repertoires in COVID-19. Study background: Donors in the United States, Italy and Spain gave samples during acute or convalescent COVID-19. Sources were T cells, B-cell-depleted T cells, or PBMCs; the material itself was cDNA or gDNA.

TCRdb's copy holds only in-frame clones and misses some; the assay was immunoSEQ multiplex PCR. This table has approximately 260,000 clones, around 90% appearing once. V was trimmed by 4 bases and J by 0 bases, leaving 12 bases between them. The CDR3 length is 15 residues. CDR1 is SGHTA, CDR2 FQGNSA, per germline. J is TRBJ1-1 and V is TRBV7-2; D unresolved. Sequenced input: peripheral blood. This receptor was identified in a man aged 45 to 65 with acute or convalescent COVID-19. CDR3 DNA sequence: TGTGCCAGCAGCTATGGTACATACATGAACACTGAAGCTTTCTTT. Protein: CASSYGTYMNTEAFF.